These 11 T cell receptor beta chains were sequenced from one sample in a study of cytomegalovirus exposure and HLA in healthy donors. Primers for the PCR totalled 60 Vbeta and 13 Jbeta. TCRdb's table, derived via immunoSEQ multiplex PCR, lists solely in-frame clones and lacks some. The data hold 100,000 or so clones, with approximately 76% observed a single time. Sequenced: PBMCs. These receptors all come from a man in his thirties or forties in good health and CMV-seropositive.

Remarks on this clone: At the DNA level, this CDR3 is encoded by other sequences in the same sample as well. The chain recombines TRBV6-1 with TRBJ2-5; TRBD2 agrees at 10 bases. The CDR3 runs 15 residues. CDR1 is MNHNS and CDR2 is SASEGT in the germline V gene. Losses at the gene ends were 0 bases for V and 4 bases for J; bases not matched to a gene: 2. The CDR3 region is CASSEAAGGPETQYF. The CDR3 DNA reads TGTGCCAGCAGTGAAGCAGCGGGGGGGCCAGAGACCCAGTACTTC.

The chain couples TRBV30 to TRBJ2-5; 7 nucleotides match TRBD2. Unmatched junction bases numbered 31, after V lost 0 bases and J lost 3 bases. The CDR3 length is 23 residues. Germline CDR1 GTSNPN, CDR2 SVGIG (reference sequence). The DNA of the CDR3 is TGTGCCTGGAGTGTAAGTGTGCTGGCGGCACCTGGACTAGAAGCGGCGCTCGAAGAGACCCAGTACTTC. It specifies CAWSVSVLAAPGLEAALEETQYF.

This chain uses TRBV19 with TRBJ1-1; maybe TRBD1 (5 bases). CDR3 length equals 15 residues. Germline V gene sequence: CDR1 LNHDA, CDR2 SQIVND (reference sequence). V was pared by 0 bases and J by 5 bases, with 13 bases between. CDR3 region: CASSIDRSPGTEAFF. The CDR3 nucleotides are TGTGCCAGTAGTATAGATCGTTCCCCAGGGACTGAAGCTTTCTTT.

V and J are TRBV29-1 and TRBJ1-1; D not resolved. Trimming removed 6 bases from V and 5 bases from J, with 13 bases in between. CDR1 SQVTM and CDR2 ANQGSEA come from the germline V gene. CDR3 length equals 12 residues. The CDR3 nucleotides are TGCAGCGTACGGGCCCGGGAGACTGAAGCTTTCTTT. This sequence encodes CSVRARETEAFF.

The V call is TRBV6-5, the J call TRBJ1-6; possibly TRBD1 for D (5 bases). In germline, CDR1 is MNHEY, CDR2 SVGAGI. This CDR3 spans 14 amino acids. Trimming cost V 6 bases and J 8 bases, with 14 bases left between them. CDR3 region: CASRLGQTHSPLHF. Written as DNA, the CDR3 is TGTGCCAGCAGATTGGGGCAGACTCATTCACCCCTCCACTTT.

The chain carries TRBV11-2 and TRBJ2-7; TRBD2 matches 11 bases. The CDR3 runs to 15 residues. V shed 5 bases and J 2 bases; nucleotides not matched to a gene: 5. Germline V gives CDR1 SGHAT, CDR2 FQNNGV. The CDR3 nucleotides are TGTGCCAGCAGCACCGGACTAGCGGGCCCCTACGAGCAGTACTTC. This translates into CASSTGLAGPYEQYF.

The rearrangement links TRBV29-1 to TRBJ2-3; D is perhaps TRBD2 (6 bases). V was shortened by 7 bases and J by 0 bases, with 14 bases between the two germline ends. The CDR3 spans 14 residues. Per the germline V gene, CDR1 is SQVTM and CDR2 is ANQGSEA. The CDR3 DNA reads TGCAGCGCCACGGGACTCCAAAGCACAGATACGCAGTATTTT. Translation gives CSATGLQSTDTQYF.

CDR3 region: CASSERDTQYF. The CDR3 DNA reads as TGTGCCAGCAGCGAGAGGGATACGCAGTATTTT. This chain uses TRBV5-6 with TRBJ2-3; D unresolved. Germline V gene lookup returns CDR1 SGHDT and CDR2 YYEEEE. This CDR3 contains 11 residues. Trimming took 4 bases from V and 6 from J, leaving 6 bases between them. Drawing the rest from reference TRBV5-6 and TRBJ2-3, the complete variable domain is DAGVTQSPTHLIKTRGQQVTLRCSPKSGHDTVSWYQQALGQGPQFIFQYYEEEERQRGNFPDRFSGHQFPNYSSELNVNALLLGDSALYLCASSERDTQYFGPGTRLTVL.

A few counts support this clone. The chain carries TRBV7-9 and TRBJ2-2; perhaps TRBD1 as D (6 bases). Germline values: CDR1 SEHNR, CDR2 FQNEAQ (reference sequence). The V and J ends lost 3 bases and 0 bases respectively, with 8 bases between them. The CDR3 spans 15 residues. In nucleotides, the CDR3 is TGTGCCAGCAGCTTGGGACAAACGAACACCGGGGAGCTGTTTTTT. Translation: CASSLGQTNTGELFF. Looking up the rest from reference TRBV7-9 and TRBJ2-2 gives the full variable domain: DTGVSQNPRHKITKRGQNVTFRCDPISEHNRLYWYRQTLGQGPEFLTYFQNEAQLEKSRLLSDRFSAERPKGSFSTLEIQRTEQGDSAMYLCASSLGQTNTGELFFGEGSRLTVL.

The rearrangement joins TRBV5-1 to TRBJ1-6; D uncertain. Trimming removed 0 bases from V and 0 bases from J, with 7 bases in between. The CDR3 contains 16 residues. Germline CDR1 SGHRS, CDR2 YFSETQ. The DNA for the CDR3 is TGCGCCAGCAGCTTGGGCGGAAGCTCCTATAATTCACCCCTCCACTTT. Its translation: CASSLGGSSYNSPLHF.

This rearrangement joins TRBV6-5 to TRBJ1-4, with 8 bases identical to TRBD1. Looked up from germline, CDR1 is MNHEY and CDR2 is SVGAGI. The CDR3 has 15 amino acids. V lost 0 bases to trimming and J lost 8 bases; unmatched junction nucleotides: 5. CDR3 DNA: TGTGCCAGCAGTTACTCAACGGACAGGGTAGAAAAACTGTTTTTT. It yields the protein CASSYSTDRVEKLFF.